The 10 T cell receptor beta chains below were found in one sample sequenced in a study of shared clonotypes between healthy human individuals. Sequencing was performed with immunoSEQ multiplex PCR; in TCRdb, only in-frame clones are kept and a portion is missing. The sample records nearly 2 million clones, about 95% being singletons. Naive CD8 populations comprised CD45RO-negative cells positively selected for CCR7, excluding terminally differentiated effector memory CD45RA+ cells. The sample comprised naive CD8+ T cells sorted from blood. These receptors were taken from a man aged 18 to 30 in good health.

The rearrangement uses TRBV29-1 and TRBJ2-3; a possible D gene is TRBD1 (5 bases). The CDR3 extends over 15 amino acids. Germline loops: CDR1 SQVTM, CDR2 ANQGSEA. V dropped 2 bases and J dropped 2 bases, with 14 bases sitting between them. The CDR3 is CSVEFSRTHTDTQYF. CDR3 sequence (DNA): TGCAGCGTTGAATTTAGCAGGACACACACAGATACGCAGTATTTT.

This chain links TRBV28 with TRBJ2-7, with a weak D call TRBD1 (6 bases). The V gene's germline CDR1 is MDHEN and CDR2 SYDVKM. V was clipped by 7 bases and J by 5 bases, with 15 bases between them. The CDR3 loop spans 13 amino acids. The CDR3 region is CASKSQGSHEQYF. The CDR3 DNA is TGTGCCAGCAAATCGCAGGGGTCCCACGAGCAGTACTTC.

The chain links TRBV6-1 to TRBJ1-6, with D hard to call. The CDR3 has 11 amino acids. Deletions cut 0 bases from V and 13 bases from J, with 4 bases between. Germline V gene sequence: CDR1 MNHNS, CDR2 SASEGT. The CDR3 loop reads CASSEAIPLHF. CDR3 coding DNA: TGTGCCAGCAGTGAAGCGATCCCCCTCCACTTT.

This sequence joins TRBV10-3 and TRBJ2-7; 10 bases are a match to TRBD1. The CDR3 length is 15 residues. J was trimmed by 3 bases and V by 4 bases; bases with no gene match: 6. Per the germline V gene, CDR1 is ENHRY and CDR2 is SYGVKD. CDR3 amino acids: CAISALDRGNYEQYF. Written as DNA, the CDR3 is TGTGCCATCAGTGCCTTGGACAGGGGGAACTACGAGCAGTACTTC.

CDR3 DNA sequence: TGTGCCAGCAGCATTTGGGCTAGCGATCAAGAGACCCAGTACTTC. Encoded protein: CASSIWASDQETQYF. V usage is TRBV5-3 and J usage is TRBJ2-5; possible D gene TRBD2, 6 bases. TRBV5-3 is an ORF; its function is uncertain. V lost 8 bases and J lost 2, with 19 bases in between. CDR3 length: 15 residues.

Here the CDR3 reads CASRARQETQYF. The DNA for the CDR3 is TGTGCCAGCAGGGCTAGGCAAGAGACCCAGTACTTC. The chain joins TRBV6-6 to TRBJ2-5; D is undetermined. This CDR3 is built from 12 residues. Germline CDR1 is MNHNY and CDR2 is SVGAGI (reference sequence). V was trimmed by 6 bases and J by 2 bases, leaving 7 bases between them.

Here the CDR3 DNA reads TGTGCCAGCAGCGACGGACTAGCGGGGTTCCCTCAAGAGACCCAGTACTTC. Translated, it gives CASSDGLAGFPQETQYF. This rearrangement joins TRBV7-8 to TRBJ2-5; 12 bases are shared with TRBD2. The CDR3 sequence is 17 residues long. The germline V gene has CDR1 SGHVS and CDR2 FQNEAQ. V lost 5 bases, J lost 2 bases, and 9 bases stayed unmatched. Based on the CDR3 plus reference TRBV7-8 and TRBJ2-5, the full variable domain is GAGVSQSPRYKVAKRGQDVALRCDPISGHVSLFWYQQALGQGPEFLTYFQNEAQLDKSGLPSDRFFAERPEGSVSTLKIQRTQQEDSAVYLCASSDGLAGFPQETQYFGPGTRLLVL.

This chain links TRBV28 with TRBJ1-6; TRBD1 agrees at 7 bases. Germline CDR1 is MDHEN and CDR2 is SYDVKM. The ends lost 8 bases at V and 0 bases at J; junction bases unmatched: 4. This CDR3 is 15 amino acids long. CDR3 region: CASGGQSSYNSPLHF. As DNA, the CDR3 is TGTGCCAGCGGGGGACAGAGCTCCTATAATTCACCCCTCCACTTT.

The table lists this clone with a count of one. The sample has other DNA sequences that encode this CDR3 too. The chain has TRBV11-2 and TRBJ2-7; 8 nucleotides agree with TRBD1. CDR3 length: 12 amino acids. In germline, CDR1 is SGHAT, CDR2 FQNNGV. Trimming cost V 9 bases and J 2 bases; bases outside gene matches: 3. CDR3 in DNA: TGTGCCAGTACGGACAGGGCCTACGAGCAGTACTTC. Encoded protein: CASTDRAYEQYF.

The chain has TRBV4-1 and TRBJ2-1, with D unclear. Per the germline V gene, CDR1 is MGHRA and CDR2 is YSYEKL. The CDR3 runs to 13 residues. Trimming left V 0 bases short and J 11 bases short, with 11 bases between. CDR3 loop: CASSQESPDKQFF. CDR3 bases: TGCGCCAGCAGCCAAGAAAGCCCCGACAAGCAGTTCTTC.